This T cell receptor beta chain was sequenced during a study of early stage breast cancer tumors. Libraries were prepared by immunoSEQ multiplex PCR; TCRdb keeps only in-frame clonotypes and omits some of them. The sample yields some 58,000 clones, about three quarters seen once. CDR1 and CDR2 from the germline V gene are DFQATT and SNEGSKA (reference sequence). The CDR3 has 11 amino acids. V was trimmed by 2 bases and J by 3 bases, leaving 4 bases between them. This clonotype was obtained from a person in their thirties with breast cancer. The sequenced material came from blood. V usage is TRBV20-1 and J usage is TRBJ2-5; unclear D gene. The CDR3 DNA follows: TGCAGTGCTAGACCAGAAGAGACCCAGTACTTC. The encoded protein is CSARPEETQYF.